This entry describes one TCR beta chain. This entry comes from a study of blood T cell repertoires in COVID-19. In the original analysis: Cell counts per sample came from amplifying reference gene primers. Only in-frame clones appear in the TCRdb table, and some are missing; sequencing was by immunoSEQ multiplex PCR. Clone size and the V and J calls come from that table; the DNA yielded D and trimming. Counted here are 250,000 to 350,000 clones, approximately 90% occurring once; the ten biggest clones make up approximately 5.2%. The CDR3 consists of 12 residues. V gave up 6 bases and J gave up 7 bases; unmatched junction bases: 8. CDR1 is SQVTM, CDR2 ANQGSEA, per germline. Symptom resolution, clearance, or two negative PCRs marked the recovered donors of Cohort 3.

The J gene is TRBJ1-2, the V gene TRBV29-1; 7 nucleotides match TRBD1. The sequence was obtained from a woman aged 25 to 45 who had recovered from COVID-19. Input material: PBMCs or T cells enriched from blood (not recorded which). CDR3 in DNA: TGCAGCGTAGTAGGACAGGCAGGTGGCTACACCTTC. Its protein is CSVVGQAGGYTF.